Presented here are 3 T cell receptor beta chains from one specimen sequenced in a study of esophageal squamous cell carcinoma under preoperative chemotherapy. The time point was: before preoperative PTX-NDP chemotherapy. TCRdb re-analysed the PCR reads in MiXCR, keeping a single row per CDR3 protein. The table lists roughly 15,000 distinct CDR3 sequences, approximately 61% of them singletons, with 53% in the top ten. Sampling was conducted from a patient given preoperative chemotherapy. Source of these receptors: a human donor with esophageal squamous cell carcinoma. The donor label of this sample is uncertain.

This chain links TRBV7-9 with TRBJ2-5, with 12 bases identical to TRBD2. Looked up from germline, CDR1 is SEHNR and CDR2 is FQNEAQ (reference sequence). This CDR3 has 15 amino acids. V lost 4 bases, J lost 2 bases, and 2 bases stayed unmatched. The CDR3 DNA reads TGTGCCAGCAGCTACGGACTAGCGGGGCAAGAGACCCAGTACTTC. As protein: CASSYGLAGQETQYF.

This clonotype was counted at least ten times. This chain uses TRBV5-1 with TRBJ2-3, with D unclear. There are 15 residues in the CDR3. Germline V gives CDR1 SGHRS, CDR2 YFSETQ. V was shortened by 0 bases and J by 1 base, with 9 bases between the two germline ends. In nucleotides, the CDR3 is TGCGCCAGCAGCTTGGAGGTTAGCCGCACAGATACGCAGTATTTT. Protein product: CASSLEVSRTDTQYF.

As regards this clonotype: One end of the junction is discordant with germline, which a read error may explain. V gene TRBV6-1 combines with J gene TRBJ2-4; 9 nucleotides line up with TRBD2. Germline lookup yields CDR1 MNHNS and CDR2 SASEGT. The CDR3 spans 17 residues. CDR3 loop: CASSASGGRCAKNIQYF. In nucleotides, the CDR3 is TGTGCCAGCAGTGCAAGCGGGGGGCGGTGCGCCAAAAACATTCAGTATTTC.